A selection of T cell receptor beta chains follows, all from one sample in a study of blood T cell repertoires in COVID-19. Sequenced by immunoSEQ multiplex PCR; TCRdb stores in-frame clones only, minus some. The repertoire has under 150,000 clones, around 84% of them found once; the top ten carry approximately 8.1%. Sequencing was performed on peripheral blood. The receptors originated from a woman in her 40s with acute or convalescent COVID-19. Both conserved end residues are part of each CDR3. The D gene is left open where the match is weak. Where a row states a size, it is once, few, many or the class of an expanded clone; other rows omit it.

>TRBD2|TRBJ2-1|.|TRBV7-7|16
CASSFSGGSSYNEQFF
TGTGCCAGCAGCTTTTCGGGGGGGAGCTCCTACAATGAGCAGTTCTTC
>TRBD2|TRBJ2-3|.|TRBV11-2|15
CASSTGTSSTDTQYF
TGTGCCAGCAGCACCGGGACTAGCAGCACAGATACGCAGTATTTT
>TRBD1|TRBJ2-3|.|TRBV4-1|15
CASRLDRGRPDTQYF
TGCGCCAGCAGACTTGACAGGGGGCGGCCAGATACGCAGTATTTT
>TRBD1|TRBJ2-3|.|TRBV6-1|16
CASSGRQGRVKDTQYF
TGTGCCAGCAGTGGCCGACAGGGTAGGGTAAAAGATACGCAGTATTTT
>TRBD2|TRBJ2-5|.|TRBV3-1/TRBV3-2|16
CASSRSGGAFRETQYF
TGTGCCAGCAGCCGTAGCGGGGGGGCCTTTAGGGAGACCCAGTACTTC
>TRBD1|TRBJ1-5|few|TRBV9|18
CASSVDLTRDRMVGPQHF
TGTGCCAGCAGCGTAGACCTGACCCGGGACAGGATGGTGGGGCCCCAGCATTTT
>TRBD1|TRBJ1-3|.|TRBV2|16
CASSMDGQGLLDTIYF
TGTGCCAGCAGTATGGATGGACAGGGGCTCTTAGACACCATATATTTT
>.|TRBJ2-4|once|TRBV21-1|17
CASSFQGRTAPKNIQYF
TGTGCCAGCAGCTTTCAGGGAAGGACAGCTCCCAAAAACATTCAGTACTTC
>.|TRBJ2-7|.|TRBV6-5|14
CASSYRSGPFEQYF
TGTGCCAGCAGTTACCGTTCGGGTCCATTCGAGCAGTACTTC
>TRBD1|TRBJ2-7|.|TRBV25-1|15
CASSGGQGATYEQYF
TGTGCCAGCAGTGGGGGCCAGGGGGCGACCTACGAGCAGTACTTC
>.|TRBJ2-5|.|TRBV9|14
CASSVASGQETQYF
TGTGCCAGCAGCGTCGCTAGTGGCCAAGAGACCCAGTACTTC
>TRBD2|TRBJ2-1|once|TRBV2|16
CASSPLRAGGLDEQFF
TGTGCCAGCAGTCCTCTGAGGGCGGGGGGGCTCGATGAGCAGTTCTTC
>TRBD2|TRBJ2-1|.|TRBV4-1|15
CASSQLTSGGREQFF
TGCGCCAGCAGCCAACTGACTAGCGGGGGGAGGGAGCAGTTCTTC
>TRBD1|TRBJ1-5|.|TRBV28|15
CASSLRTGVNQPQHF
TGTGCCAGCAGTTTAAGGACAGGTGTTAATCAGCCCCAGCATTTT
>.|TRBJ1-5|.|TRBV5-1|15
CASSLGAGSNQPQHF
TGCGCCAGCAGCTTAGGCGCGGGGAGCAATCAGCCCCAGCATTTT
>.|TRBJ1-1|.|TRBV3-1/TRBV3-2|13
CASSPGFHTEAFF
TGTGCCAGCAGCCCCGGTTTCCACACTGAAGCTTTCTTT
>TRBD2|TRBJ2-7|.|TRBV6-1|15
CASSELAGGSYEQYF
TGTGCCAGCAGTGAACTAGCGGGAGGCTCCTACGAGCAGTACTTC
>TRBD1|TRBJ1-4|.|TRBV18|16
CASSGRDRGPNEKLFF
TGTGCCAGCTCGGGCCGGGACAGGGGGCCGAATGAAAAACTGTTTTTT
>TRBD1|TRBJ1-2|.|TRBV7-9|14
CASSLVQGAHGYTF
TGTGCCAGCAGCTTAGTACAGGGGGCACATGGCTACACCTTC
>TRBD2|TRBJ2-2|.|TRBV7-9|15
CASSSGGANTGELFF
TGTGCCAGCAGCAGCGGGGGGGCAAACACCGGGGAGCTGTTTTTT
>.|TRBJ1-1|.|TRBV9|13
CASSATLQGPAFF
TGTGCCAGCAGCGCTACATTACAGGGACCAGCTTTCTTT
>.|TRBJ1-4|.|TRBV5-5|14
CASSLYRPDEKLFF
TGTGCCAGCAGCTTGTACAGGCCCGATGAAAAACTGTTTTTT
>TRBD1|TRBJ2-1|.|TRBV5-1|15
CASSWDRSSYNEQFF
TGCGCCAGCAGCTGGGACAGGAGCTCCTACAATGAGCAGTTCTTC
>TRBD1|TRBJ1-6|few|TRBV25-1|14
CASDMGQYNSPLHF
TGTGCCAGTGACATGGGACAGTATAATTCACCCCTCCACTTT
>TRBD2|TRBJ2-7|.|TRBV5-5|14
CASSLAGLAREQYF
TGTGCCAGCAGCTTGGCCGGACTAGCGAGAGAGCAGTACTTC
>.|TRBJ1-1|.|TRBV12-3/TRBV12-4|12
CASSQANTEAFF
TGTGCCAGCAGTCAGGCGAACACTGAAGCTTTCTTT
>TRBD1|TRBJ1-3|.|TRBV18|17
CASSPGTGPNSGNTIYF
TGTGCCAGCTCACCAGGGACAGGACCCAACTCTGGAAACACCATATATTTT
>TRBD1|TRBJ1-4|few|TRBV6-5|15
CASSPFRDRNEKLFF
TGTGCCAGCAGCCCCTTTAGGGACAGGAACGAAAAACTGTTTTTT
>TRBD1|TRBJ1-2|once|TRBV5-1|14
CASSGGQGPYGYTF
TGCGCCAGCAGCGGTGGACAGGGGCCGTACGGCTACACCTTC
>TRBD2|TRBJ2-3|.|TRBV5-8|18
CASSPLSGGAHTADTQYF
TGTGCCAGCAGCCCCCTCAGCGGGGGGGCCCACACTGCAGATACGCAGTATTTT
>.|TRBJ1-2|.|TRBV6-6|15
CASSLKRAEEFGYTF
TGTGCCAGCAGTTTGAAGAGGGCGGAGGAGTTTGGCTACACCTTC
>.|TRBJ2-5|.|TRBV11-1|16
CASSSRGSRLRETQYF
TGTGCCAGCAGCTCCAGGGGCAGCCGCCTAAGGGAGACCCAGTACTTC
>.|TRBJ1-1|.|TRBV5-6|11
CASSLNTEAFF
TGTGCCAGCAGCCTAAACACTGAAGCTTTCTTT
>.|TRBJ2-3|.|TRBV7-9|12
CASSPELDTQYF
TGTGCCAGCAGCCCTGAACTAGATACGCAGTATTTT
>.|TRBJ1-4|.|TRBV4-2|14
CASSQDLQVSKLFF
TGTGCCAGCAGCCAAGATCTCCAGGTGTCGAAACTGTTTTTT
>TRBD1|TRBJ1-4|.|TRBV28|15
CASSLQGARNEKLFF
TGTGCCAGCAGCCTACAGGGGGCGCGGAATGAAAAACTGTTTTTT
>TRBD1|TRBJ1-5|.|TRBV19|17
CASSIRRTGENNQPQHF
TGTGCCAGTAGTATACGACGGACAGGGGAAAACAATCAGCCCCAGCATTTT
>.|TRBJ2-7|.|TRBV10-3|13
CAISLDGSDEQYF
TGTGCCATCAGTTTGGACGGGAGCGACGAGCAGTACTTC
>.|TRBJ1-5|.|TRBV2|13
CASRDKSNQPQHF
TGTGCCAGCAGGGACAAGAGCAATCAGCCCCAGCATTTT
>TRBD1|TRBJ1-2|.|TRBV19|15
CASSILDRGSYGYTF
TGTGCCAGTAGTATCCTCGACAGGGGCTCCTATGGCTACACCTTC
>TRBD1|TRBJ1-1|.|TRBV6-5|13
CASSTTGRPEAFF
TGTGCCAGCAGTACGACAGGGAGACCTGAAGCTTTCTTT
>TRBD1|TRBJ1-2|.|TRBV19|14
CASRRQGENYGYTF
TGTGCCAGTAGGCGACAGGGGGAGAACTATGGCTACACCTTC
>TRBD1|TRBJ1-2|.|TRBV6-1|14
CASSGTGGGYGYTF
TGTGCCAGCAGTGGGACAGGGGGTGGGTATGGCTACACCTTC